These 17 T cell receptor beta chains were sequenced from one sample in a study of T cells in Graves' hyperthyroidism and ophthalmopathy. Template material for amplifying TCR beta CDR3 regions consisted of RNA transcripts. Researchers ran a first-round RT-PCR on the TCR CDR3 using the HTBI primer set. Using its own MiXCR run on the multiplex PCR reads, TCRdb lists one record per CDR3 protein. In the table there are 380,000 or so distinct CDR3 sequences, approximately 15% of which are singletons. Specimen: blood. The receptors come from a man aged 25 to 45 with Graves' hyperthyroidism that later progressed to Graves' ophthalmopathy.

V and J are TRBV5-1 and TRBJ2-1, with D perhaps being TRBD1 or TRBD2 (5 bases each). The CDR3 totals 11 residues. The germline CDR1 and CDR2 sequences are SGHRS and YFSETQ. Trimming cost V 5 bases and J 8 bases, with 8 bases left between them. The CDR3 nucleotides are TGCGCCAGCAGGGGGGAGTATGAGCAGTTCTTC. Protein product: CASRGEYEQFF. Based on the CDR3 plus reference TRBV5-1 and TRBJ2-1, the full variable domain is KAGVTQTPRYLIKTRGQQVTLSCSPISGHRSVSWYQQTPGQGLQFLFEYFSETQRNKGNFPGRFSGRQFSNSRSEMNVSTLELGDSALYLCASRGEYEQFFGPGTRLTVL.

This clonotype was recorded many times. CDR3 bases: TGTGCCAGCAGTCCCCTCCAGCGGGTTCTCGTGAACACTGAAGCTTTCTTT. This encodes CASSPLQRVLVNTEAFF. The rearrangement uses TRBV27 and TRBJ1-1, with D uncertain. V gave up 5 bases and J gave up 0 bases, with 19 bases separating them. The CDR3 extends over 17 amino acids. Germline CDR1 reads MNHEY; CDR2 reads SMNVEV (reference sequence).

This clonotype was observed many times. The CDR3 region has the DNA TGCGCCAGCAGTGACCCCGGGGGTTCCCCCTACGAGCAGTACTTC. This sequence encodes CASSDPGGSPYEQYF. The rearrangement uses TRBV10-1 and TRBJ2-7; D possibly corresponds to TRBD2 (6 bases). With 3 bases removed from V and 2 bases from J, the gap between germline ends came to 14 bases. The germline V gene encodes CDR1 WNHNN and CDR2 SYGVQD (reference sequence). The CDR3 has 15 amino acids.

Ten or more counts support this clonotype. This chain connects TRBV7-2 to TRBJ1-4; no definite D call. The CDR3 sequence is 15 residues long. Germline-derived CDR1 and CDR2 are SGHTA and FQGNSA. The V and J ends lost 5 bases and 11 bases respectively, with 21 bases between them. CDR3 DNA: TGTGCCAGCAGCGCCAACCTCATTGGGTTGGGTAAACTGTTTTTT. It specifies CASSANLIGLGKLFF.

This chain connects TRBV20-1 to TRBJ2-3, with D possibly TRBD2 on 6 matching bases. V lost 4 bases, J lost 11 bases, and 13 bases lay in between. The CDR3 contains 11 residues. In germline, CDR1 is DFQATT, CDR2 SNEGSKA (reference sequence). CDR3 loop: CSATPGSMQYF. The CDR3, as DNA: TGCAGTGCTACCCCCGGGAGCATGCAGTATTTT.

The CDR3 spells CASSKRGVQNTGELFF. CDR3 coding DNA: TGTGCCAGCAGCAAAAGAGGGGTACAGAACACCGGGGAGCTGTTTTTT. The rearrangement joins TRBV9 to TRBJ2-2; D may correspond to TRBD1 or TRBD2 (5 bases each). V lost 4 bases and J lost 1, with 14 bases in between. Germline values: CDR1 SGDLS, CDR2 YYNGEE. The CDR3 contains 16 residues.

Ten or more counts support this clonotype. This rearrangement joins TRBV7-6 to TRBJ2-1; D uncertain. Trimming took 1 base from V and 7 from J, leaving 8 bases between them. CDR1 SGHVS and CDR2 FNYEAQ come from the germline V gene. There are 13 residues in the CDR3. The chain's CDR3 is CASSLESKNEQFF. CDR3 DNA: TGTGCCAGCAGCTTAGAGAGCAAGAATGAGCAGTTCTTC.

This clonotype was seen at least ten times. V and J are TRBV12-3 or TRBV12-4 and TRBJ2-7, with D unresolved. The CDR3 totals 14 residues. Trimming took off 5 bases at V and 2 bases at J, with 13 bases between the two ends. The CDR3 loop is CASSPTKRTYEQYF. CDR3 coding DNA: TGTGCCAGCAGTCCCACAAAGAGAACCTACGAGCAGTACTTC.

This clonotype was observed a single time. The V call is TRBV6-4, the J call TRBJ2-5; TRBD2 matches at 7 bases. This CDR3 is built from 16 residues. V shed 1 base, J shed 6 bases, and the junction held 11 bases outside the gene matches. Germline V lookup: CDR1 MRHNA, CDR2 SNTAGT. CDR3 in amino acids: CASSDWAGERSKTQYF. The CDR3 nucleotides read TGTGCCAGCAGTGACTGGGCGGGGGAACGAAGTAAGACCCAGTACTTC.

This clonotype was detected ten times or more. For the CDR3, the DNA is TGTGCCAGCAGCTCGGGACAGCCGGATCAGCCCCAGCATTTT. Residues: CASSSGQPDQPQHF. The V call is TRBV5-5, the J call TRBJ1-5, with 7 bases fitting TRBD1. Germline-derived CDR1 and CDR2 are SGHKS and YYEKEE (reference sequence). CDR3 length equals 14 residues. The J segment lost 5 bases and the V segment lost 3 bases, leaving 5 bases of the junction unmatched.

Many counts were recorded for this clonotype. For the CDR3, the DNA is TGTGCCAGCAGTTCAACAGGGAACAATCAGCCCCAGCATTTT. This translates into CASSSTGNNQPQHF. The chain has TRBV6-1 and TRBJ1-5; D may be TRBD1 (6 bases). CDR1 is MNHNS, CDR2 SASEGT, per germline. The CDR3 is made up of 14 amino acids. V shed 5 bases and J shed 3 bases, with 11 bases lying between them.

This clonotype was picked up many times. The V call is TRBV2, the J call TRBJ1-5; 8 nucleotides align to TRBD1. Germline V lookup: CDR1 SNHLY, CDR2 FYNNEI. The CDR3 loop spans 19 amino acids. After removal of 1 base from V and 3 bases from J, the junction contained 14 bases not matched to a gene. CDR3 loop: CASSEGAGGYLYINQPQHF. The CDR3 DNA reads TGTGCCAGCAGTGAAGGGGCAGGGGGCTACCTCTACATCAATCAGCCCCAGCATTTT.

This clonotype has at least ten counts. The chain is built from TRBV5-1 and TRBJ2-7, with TRBD2 matching 8 bases. The J segment lost 5 bases and the V segment lost 0 bases, leaving 7 bases of the junction unmatched. CDR3 length equals 15 residues. Germline V gene sequence: CDR1 SGHRS, CDR2 YFSETQ. This chain's CDR3 is CASSLASGGTDEQYF. The CDR3 DNA is TGCGCCAGCAGCTTGGCGTCGGGGGGGACGGACGAGCAGTACTTC.

The sample holds many counts of this clonotype. V and J are TRBV29-1 and TRBJ1-2; D ambiguous. CDR1 SQVTM and CDR2 ANQGSEA come from the germline V gene. V gave up 7 bases and J gave up 1 base, with 10 bases separating them. The CDR3 spans 12 residues. The CDR3 reads CSAGKGNYGYTF. The CDR3 DNA reads TGCAGCGCGGGGAAGGGTAACTATGGCTACACCTTC.

A few counts support this clonotype. The chain recombines TRBV28 with TRBJ2-5; D is possibly TRBD1 (5 bases). The germline gives CDR1 MDHEN, CDR2 SYDVKM. The CDR3 is made up of 16 amino acids. Trimming removed 3 bases at V and 1 base at J, with 15 bases between. The CDR3 here is CASSFWGRETQETQYF. DNA for the CDR3: TGTGCCAGCAGTTTTTGGGGCAGGGAAACCCAAGAGACCCAGTACTTC.

This clonotype was observed at least ten times. Here the CDR3 reads CASSDVAANEQFF. CDR3 in DNA: TGTGCCAGCAGTGACGTTGCGGCCAATGAGCAGTTCTTC. This chain connects TRBV2 to TRBJ2-1; D is ambiguous. Germline V gene sequence: CDR1 SNHLY, CDR2 FYNNEI. The CDR3 loop spans 13 amino acids. Trimming pared 3 bases from V and 6 bases from J, leaving 9 bases between.

Ten or more counts support this clonotype. The chain is built from TRBV28 and TRBJ2-3, with 8 bases identical to TRBD2. V lost 6 bases to trimming and J lost 1 base; unmatched junction nucleotides: 6. Germline V lookup: CDR1 MDHEN, CDR2 SYDVKM. This CDR3 comprises 15 residues. Written as DNA, the CDR3 is TGTGCCAGCAGCTCAACGGGAGGGGGCACAGATACGCAGTATTTT. Residues: CASSSTGGGTDTQYF.